Following are 27 T cell receptor beta chains from one sample sequenced in a study of T cell repertoires in cytomegalovirus infection. TCRdb re-analysed the reads in MiXCR, keeping a single row per CDR3 protein. The data show just under 550,000 distinct CDR3 sequences, 26% seen once. Sequencing input: PBMCs. These receptors came from a human donor in good health (CMV status not recorded). Some clones in this sample may be carry-over from other donors' samples.

The chain links TRBV28 to TRBJ1-4, with a tentative D call TRBD1 (6 bases). The germline gives CDR1 MDHEN, CDR2 SYDVKM. Trimming removed 6 bases at V and 6 bases at J, with 11 bases between. This CDR3 spans 13 amino acids. The CDR3: CASSLEGDEKLFF. In nucleotides, the CDR3 is TGTGCCAGCAGCCTCGAGGGGGATGAAAAACTGTTTTTT. Full variable domain (remainder filled in from reference TRBV28 and TRBJ1-4): DVKVTQSSRYLVKRTGEKVFLECVQDMDHENMFWYRQDPGLGLRLIYFSYDVKMKEKGDIPEGYSVSREKKERFSLILESASTNQTSMYLCASSLEGDEKLFFGSGTQLSVL.

The chain employs TRBV20-1 and TRBJ2-5; D may be TRBD2 (6 bases). Trimming cost V 2 bases and J 5 bases, with 12 bases left between them. The CDR3 sequence is 13 residues long. CDR1 DFQATT and CDR2 SNEGSKA come from the germline V gene (reference sequence). CDR3 sequence: CSARPTRRETQYF. CDR3 nucleotide sequence: TGCAGTGCTAGACCGACTAGACGCGAGACCCAGTACTTC.

This clonotype has just a few counts. V is TRBV20-1 and J is TRBJ2-5; D remains unclear. Per germline, CDR1 DFQATT and CDR2 SNEGSKA (reference sequence). V lost 6 bases and J 7 bases, leaving 21 bases between the germline ends. The CDR3 runs to 14 residues. In DNA form, the CDR3 reads TGCAGTGCGGTATCAGAAGTGGGCAGAAGGACCCAGTACTTC. Protein product: CSAVSEVGRRTQYF.

This clonotype was detected ten times or more. The chain has TRBV4-3 and TRBJ2-3; TRBD1 matches 8 bases. V was pared by 0 bases and J by 6 bases, with 8 bases of the junction left unmatched. CDR1 LGHNA and CDR2 YSLEER come from the germline V gene. This CDR3 spans 16 amino acids. Here the CDR3 DNA reads TGCGCCAGCAGCCAAGATTTCGAGACAGGGGATGATACGCAGTATTTT. This encodes CASSQDFETGDDTQYF.

This rearrangement joins TRBV7-9 to TRBJ2-5; D remains ambiguous. Germline assignment: CDR1 SEHNR and CDR2 FQNEAQ (reference sequence). The CDR3 loop spans 14 amino acids. The germline V and J ends were trimmed by 3 bases and 2 bases, with 10 bases remaining between them. The CDR3 reads CASSLLQPQETQYF. The CDR3 coding sequence is TGTGCCAGCAGCTTGTTACAGCCTCAAGAGACCCAGTACTTC.

The sample holds one count of this clonotype. V gene TRBV4-2 combines with J gene TRBJ2-1, with D possibly matching TRBD1 (6 bases). In germline, CDR1 is LGHNA, CDR2 YNFKEQ. This CDR3 comprises 13 residues. V lost 1 base, J lost 10 bases, and 11 bases lay in between. CDR3 region: CASSQVERGEQFF. DNA for the CDR3: TGTGCCAGCAGCCAAGTCGAAAGGGGGGAGCAGTTCTTC.

The chain carries TRBV7-9 and TRBJ2-4; 11 bases align to TRBD1. J lost 6 bases, V lost 5 bases, and 3 bases had no gene match. The CDR3 runs to 14 residues. Germline CDR1 and CDR2: SEHNR and FQNEAQ (reference sequence). The CDR3 region is CASSPGTGGNIQYF. The CDR3 nucleotides are TGTGCCAGCAGCCCCGGGACAGGGGGAAACATTCAGTACTTC.

In this sample, this clonotype turned up a few times. The chain uses TRBV6-5 and TRBJ2-7; 12 bases are shared with TRBD2. In germline, CDR1 is MNHEY, CDR2 SVGAGI. This CDR3 region has 16 residues. V trimming: 6 bases; J trimming: 6 bases; junction bases outside the gene matches: 12. In DNA form, the CDR3 reads TGTGCCAGCAGGCGTACCCTAGCGGGAGGGCTTTCCGAGCAGTACGTC. This codes for CASRRTLAGGLSEQYV.

The chain couples TRBV6-2 or TRBV6-3 to TRBJ2-3; 8 bases agree with TRBD2. From germline, CDR1 is MNHEY and CDR2 SVGEGT. The V segment lost 5 bases and the J segment 0 bases; nucleotides outside the gene matches: 10. This CDR3 spans 17 amino acids. The CDR3 DNA follows: TGTGCCAGCAGTCCCCCCCAGCGGGAGACTAGCACAGATACGCAGTATTTT. Protein sequence: CASSPPQRETSTDTQYF.

This clonotype came up a few times. The chain uses TRBV19 and TRBJ1-1, with a possible D match to TRBD1 (5 bases). The CDR3 covers 14 residues. Trimming stripped 5 bases from V and 4 bases from J, with 14 bases between. The germline V gene encodes CDR1 LNHDA and CDR2 SQIVND (reference sequence). The CDR3 coding sequence is TGTGCCAGTAGTGGGCCAGGGCCGTTCACTGAAGCTTTCTTT. Encoded protein: CASSGPGPFTEAFF.

This clonotype was seen ten or more times. The V call is TRBV7-2, the J call TRBJ1-3, with a weak D call TRBD1 (6 bases). The CDR3 consists of 15 residues. V lost 5 bases and J lost 1, with 12 bases in between. Looked up from germline, CDR1 is SGHTA and CDR2 is FQGNSA. The CDR3 sequence is CASSPPGVSGNTIYF. CDR3 nucleotides: TGTGCCAGCAGCCCTCCAGGGGTTTCTGGAAACACCATATATTTT.

This clonotype was picked up a small number of times. J is TRBJ1-1 and V is TRBV6-2 or TRBV6-3; D not resolved. The CDR3 totals 17 residues. CDR1 MNHEY and CDR2 SVGEGT come from the germline V gene. V was trimmed by 5 bases and J by 4 bases, leaving 23 bases between them. This chain's CDR3 is CASSTTVDRRTGTEAFF. The CDR3 DNA follows: TGTGCCAGCAGTACGACCGTGGATCGGCGGACGGGCACTGAAGCTTTCTTT.

V is TRBV12-3 or TRBV12-4 and J is TRBJ1-1, with D maybe TRBD1 (5 bases). This CDR3 has 14 residues. Trimming pared 5 bases from V and 0 bases from J, leaving 10 bases between. The CDR3 loop is CASSGQQMNTEAFF. For the CDR3, the DNA is TGTGCCAGCAGTGGACAACAGATGAACACTGAAGCTTTCTTT.

In its sample, this clonotype was seen many times. The V and J genes are TRBV7-2 and TRBJ2-5; D gene ambiguous. The germline CDR1 and CDR2 sequences are SGHTA and FQGNSA. Trimming stripped 5 bases from V and 5 bases from J, with 18 bases between. The CDR3 is 15 amino acids. The CDR3 spells CASSPLGPAWETQYF. CDR3 bases: TGTGCCAGCAGCCCCCTCGGTCCCGCGTGGGAGACCCAGTACTTC.

The sample holds one count of this clonotype. This may arise from a read error, as a much more abundant clone is one base away. This chain uses TRBV11-2 with TRBJ1-4; D is perhaps TRBD1 (5 bases). Germline values: CDR1 SGHAT, CDR2 FQNNGV. This CDR3 region has 16 residues. In nucleotides, the CDR3 is TGTGCCAGCAGCCGCGGACAAAGTGCAACTATTGAAAAACTGTTTTTT. It codes for CASSRGQSATIEKLFF.

This chain connects TRBV6-2 or TRBV6-3 to TRBJ1-5, with TRBD1 matching 7 bases. CDR1 is MNHEY and CDR2 is SVGEGT in the germline V gene. Trimming removed 6 bases from V and 3 bases from J; junction bases left unmatched: 5. CDR3 size: 14 residues. The chain's CDR3 is CASSWTGPNQPQHF. In nucleotides, the CDR3 is TGTGCCAGCAGCTGGACAGGCCCCAATCAGCCCCAGCATTTT.

The CDR3 spells CATSTTAGAISTDTQYF. The CDR3 DNA is TGTGCCACCAGCACGACAGCGGGAGCTATAAGCACAGATACGCAGTATTTT. This chain links TRBV15 with TRBJ2-3; 8 nucleotides align to TRBD2. The CDR3 length is 17 residues. Unmatched junction bases numbered 9, after V lost 4 bases and J lost 0 bases. Germline CDR1 reads LNHNV; CDR2 reads YYDKDF (reference sequence).

The chain uses TRBV20-1 and TRBJ2-3, with 7 bases matching TRBD2. CDR1 is DFQATT, CDR2 SNEGSKA, per germline (reference sequence). CDR3 length: 15 residues. J was trimmed by 2 bases and V by 5 bases; bases with no gene match: 10. The CDR3 reads CSARTSPPFTDTQYF. In DNA form, the CDR3 reads TGCAGTGCTCGGACTAGTCCCCCTTTCACAGATACGCAGTATTTT.

The chain joins TRBV14 to TRBJ1-2; D gene unclear. V lost 2 bases, J lost 11 bases, and 18 bases lay in between. The CDR3 has 14 amino acids. Germline CDR1 and CDR2: SGHDN and FVKESK. The CDR3 loop reads CASSQNTRALRYTF. In DNA, the CDR3 is TGTGCCAGCAGCCAAAATACTAGGGCCCTGAGGTACACCTTC.

This clonotype was found a few times. The chain employs TRBV29-1 and TRBJ2-5, with TRBD2 as a possible D gene (5 bases). The CDR3 has 11 amino acids. Germline CDR1 reads SQVTM; CDR2 reads ANQGSEA. V was trimmed by 4 bases and J by 3 bases, leaving 6 bases between them. This CDR3 reads CSVAGKETQYF. CDR3 sequence (DNA): TGCAGCGTTGCGGGAAAAGAGACCCAGTACTTC.

The chain uses TRBV7-8 and TRBJ2-1; TRBD2 agrees at 10 bases. CDR1 and CDR2 from the germline V gene are SGHVS and FQNEAQ. This CDR3 has 17 residues. J lost 3 bases, V lost 1 base, and 6 bases had no gene match. The CDR3 region is CASSLGGLASFYNEQFF. The CDR3 bases are TGTGCCAGCAGCTTAGGGGGACTAGCGTCCTTCTACAATGAGCAGTTCTTC.

The J gene is TRBJ1-1, the V gene TRBV7-2; D remains ambiguous. CDR1 and CDR2 (germline): SGHTA, FQGNSA. V dropped 7 bases and J dropped 6 bases, with 6 bases sitting between them. The CDR3 runs 10 residues. Here the CDR3 reads CASTYPEAFF. The CDR3 bases are TGTGCCAGCACCTACCCTGAAGCTTTCTTT.

The chain recombines TRBV7-3 with TRBJ2-1; 13 bases align to TRBD2. J was trimmed by 9 bases and V by 8 bases; bases with no gene match: 7. The CDR3 loop spans 14 amino acids. In germline, CDR1 is SGHTA, CDR2 FQGTGA. The CDR3 nucleotides read TGTGCCAGCTCCGGGACTAGCGGGGAGGCTGAGCAGTTCTTC. It specifies CASSGTSGEAEQFF.

The V and J genes are TRBV5-1 and TRBJ2-2; 8 nucleotides agree with TRBD2. V trimming: 7 bases; J trimming: 3 bases; junction bases outside the gene matches: 8. Germline loops: CDR1 SGHRS, CDR2 YFSETQ. The CDR3 has 15 residues. This CDR3 reads CASGPSGSYTGELFF. CDR3 in DNA: TGCGCCAGCGGTCCCAGCGGGAGCTACACCGGGGAGCTGTTTTTT.

This sequence joins TRBV5-1 and TRBJ1-1; no firm D call. V was clipped by 5 bases and J by 7 bases, with 18 bases between them. The CDR3 covers 14 residues. Germline CDR1 is SGHRS and CDR2 is YFSETQ. CDR3 amino acids: CASRQNNNPVEAFF. The CDR3 DNA follows: TGCGCCAGCAGGCAAAACAATAATCCGGTTGAAGCTTTCTTT.

The rearrangement links TRBV7-6 to TRBJ2-7; D could derive from TRBD1 or TRBD2 (5 bases each). CDR1 is SGHVS and CDR2 is FNYEAQ in the germline V gene. The V end lost 5 bases, the J end lost 7 bases, and 12 bases lay between the germline ends. The CDR3 is made up of 12 amino acids. CDR3 loop: CASSQGWGEQYV. CDR3 DNA: TGTGCCAGCAGCCAGGGCTGGGGGGAGCAGTACGTC.

This clonotype was picked up a small number of times. V gene TRBV30 combines with J gene TRBJ2-2; 10 nucleotides agree with TRBD2. Per germline, CDR1 GTSNPN and CDR2 SVGIG (reference sequence). V lost 4 bases, J lost 6 bases, and 5 bases stayed unmatched. The CDR3 length is 14 residues. CDR3 DNA sequence: TGTGCCTGGACTAGCGGGAGTGGTGCCGGGGAGCTGTTTTTT. Protein: CAWTSGSGAGELFF.